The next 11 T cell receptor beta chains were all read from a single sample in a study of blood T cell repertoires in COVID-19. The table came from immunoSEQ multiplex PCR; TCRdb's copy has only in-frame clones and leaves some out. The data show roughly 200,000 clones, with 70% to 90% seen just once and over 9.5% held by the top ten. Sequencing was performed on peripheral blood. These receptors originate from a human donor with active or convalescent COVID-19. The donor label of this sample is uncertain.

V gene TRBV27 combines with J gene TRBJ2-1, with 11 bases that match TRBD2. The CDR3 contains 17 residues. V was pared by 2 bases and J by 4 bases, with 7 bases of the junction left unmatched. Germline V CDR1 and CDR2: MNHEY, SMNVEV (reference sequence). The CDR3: CASSLGRLAGLYNEQFF. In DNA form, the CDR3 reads TGTGCCAGCAGTTTAGGCCGACTAGCGGGGCTATACAATGAGCAGTTCTTC.

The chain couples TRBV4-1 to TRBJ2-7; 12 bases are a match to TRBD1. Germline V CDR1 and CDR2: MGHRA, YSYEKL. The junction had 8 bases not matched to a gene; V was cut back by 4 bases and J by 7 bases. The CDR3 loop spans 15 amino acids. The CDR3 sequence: CASSPSGQGAREQYF. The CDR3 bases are TGCGCCAGCAGCCCCTCGGGACAGGGGGCTCGGGAGCAGTACTTC.

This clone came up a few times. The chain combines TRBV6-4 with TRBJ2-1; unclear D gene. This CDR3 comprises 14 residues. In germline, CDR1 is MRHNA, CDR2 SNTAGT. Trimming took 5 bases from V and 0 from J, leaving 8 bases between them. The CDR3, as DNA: TGTGCCAGCAGTTTAGAGTCCTCCTACAATGAGCAGTTCTTC. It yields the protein CASSLESSYNEQFF.

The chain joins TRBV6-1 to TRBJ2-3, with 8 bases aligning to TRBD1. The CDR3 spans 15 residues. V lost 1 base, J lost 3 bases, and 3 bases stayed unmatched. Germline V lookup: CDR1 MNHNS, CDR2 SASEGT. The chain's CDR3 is CASSEGRGQTDTQYF. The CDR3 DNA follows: TGTGCCAGCAGTGAAGGCAGGGGGCAAACAGATACGCAGTATTTT.

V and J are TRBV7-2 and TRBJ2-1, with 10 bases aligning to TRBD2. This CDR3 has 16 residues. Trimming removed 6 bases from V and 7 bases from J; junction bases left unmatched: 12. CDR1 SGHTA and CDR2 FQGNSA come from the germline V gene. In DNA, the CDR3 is TGTGCCAGCAGGACCAGCGGGGGGGCCGAGGGGAATGAGCAGTTCTTC. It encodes CASRTSGGAEGNEQFF.

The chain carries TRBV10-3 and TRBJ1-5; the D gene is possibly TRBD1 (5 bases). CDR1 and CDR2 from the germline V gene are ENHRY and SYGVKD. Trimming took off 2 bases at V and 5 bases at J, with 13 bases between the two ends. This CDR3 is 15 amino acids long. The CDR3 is CAISEGDSFYQPQHF. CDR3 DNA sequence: TGTGCCATCAGTGAGGGAGACAGCTTCTATCAGCCCCAGCATTTT.

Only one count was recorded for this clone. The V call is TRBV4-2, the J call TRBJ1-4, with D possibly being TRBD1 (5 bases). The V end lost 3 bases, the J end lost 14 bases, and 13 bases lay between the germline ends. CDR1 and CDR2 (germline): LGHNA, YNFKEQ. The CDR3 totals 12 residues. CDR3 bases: TGTGCCAGCAGCCAGGCTGGGGAGGGGCTGTTTTTT. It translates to CASSQAGEGLFF.

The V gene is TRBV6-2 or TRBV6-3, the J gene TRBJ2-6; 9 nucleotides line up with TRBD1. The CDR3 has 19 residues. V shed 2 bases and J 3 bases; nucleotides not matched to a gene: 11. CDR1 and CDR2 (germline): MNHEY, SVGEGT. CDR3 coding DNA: TGTGCCAGCAGTTACGACCCGGGACAGGGTAACTTTGGGGCCAACGTCCTGACTTTC. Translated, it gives CASSYDPGQGNFGANVLTF.

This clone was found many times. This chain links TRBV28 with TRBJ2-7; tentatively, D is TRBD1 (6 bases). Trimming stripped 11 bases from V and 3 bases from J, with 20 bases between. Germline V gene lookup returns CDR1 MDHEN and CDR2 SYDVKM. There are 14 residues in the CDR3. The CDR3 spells CAGAFSDRNYEQYF. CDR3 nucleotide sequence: TGTGCCGGAGCCTTTAGCGACAGGAACTACGAGCAGTACTTC.

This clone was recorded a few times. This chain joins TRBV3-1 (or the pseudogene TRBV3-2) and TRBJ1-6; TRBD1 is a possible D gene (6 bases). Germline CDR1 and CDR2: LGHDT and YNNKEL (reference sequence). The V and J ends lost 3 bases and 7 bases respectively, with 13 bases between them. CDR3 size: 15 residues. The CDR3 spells CASSQSTGSNSPLHF. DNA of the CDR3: TGTGCCAGCAGCCAGAGTACAGGGAGCAATTCACCCCTCCACTTT.

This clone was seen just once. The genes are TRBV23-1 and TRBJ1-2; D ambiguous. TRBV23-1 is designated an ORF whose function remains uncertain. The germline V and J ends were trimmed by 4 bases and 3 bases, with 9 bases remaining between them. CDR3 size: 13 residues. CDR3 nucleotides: TGCGCCAGCAGTCTTCTGTTTCACTATGGCTACACCTTC. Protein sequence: CASSLLFHYGYTF.